The T cell receptor beta chain described here comes from a study of T cells after yellow fever vaccination. Broader study findings: At about 97% for CD4 and approximately 88% for CD8, most primary-vaccination clones showed up again after the booster.

Using its own MiXCR run on the 5' RACE reads, TCRdb lists one record per CDR3 protein. The sample shows 250,000 to 350,000 distinct CDR3 sequences, 3.5% to 4.5% of them seen only once. Trimming removed 2 bases from V and 9 bases from J; junction bases left unmatched: 10. The CDR3 runs to 15 residues. Per germline, CDR1 SGDLS and CDR2 YYNGEE. This clonotype was detected ten times or more. Its target is unknown. The TCR sequence derives from a man between 18 and 29 years old who received the YFV17D yellow fever vaccine. Material: PBMCs, obtained 15 days after the yellow fever booster vaccination. The V gene is TRBV9, the J gene TRBJ2-1; 8 nucleotides line up with TRBD2. The CDR3 spells CASSVSSGGPLEQFF. The CDR3 bases are TGTGCCAGCAGCGTTTCCAGCGGGGGTCCTCTTGAGCAGTTCTTC. The full variable domain, in which reference TRBV9 and TRBJ2-1 provide the parts outside the CDR3, is DSGVTQTPKHLITATGQRVTLRCSPRSGDLSVYWYQQSLDQGLQFLIQYYNGEERAKGNILERFSAQQFPDLHSELNLSSLELGDSALYFCASSVSSGGPLEQFFGPGTRLTVL.